The 25 T cell receptor beta chains reported below all come from one sample, sequenced in a study of T cells in Graves' hyperthyroidism and ophthalmopathy. Amplification yielded TCR beta CDR3 regions, with RNA transcripts as the source. Primed by the HTBI set, a first-round RT-PCR was run on the TCR CDR3. TCRdb recomputed calls from the multiplex PCR reads with MiXCR, one row per CDR3 protein. The sample has some 300,000 distinct CDR3 sequences, approximately 18% seen once. The specimen was blood. The receptor set was obtained from a man aged 45-65 years with Graves' ophthalmopathy.

V gene TRBV20-1 combines with J gene TRBJ1-2; D is uncertain. The V gene's germline CDR1 is DFQATT and CDR2 SNEGSKA (reference sequence). This CDR3 has 14 amino acids. Trimming cost V 2 bases and J 4 bases, with 14 bases left between them. The CDR3 DNA is TGCAGTGCTAGATCTCTCCCTGGCGGCTATGGCTACACCTTC. It encodes CSARSLPGGYGYTF.

For this clonotype: A much more abundant neighbour one base away suggests this may be a read error. V usage is TRBV20-1 and J usage is TRBJ2-1; D unresolved. This CDR3 spans 13 amino acids. Trimming removed 3 bases at V and 7 bases at J, with 13 bases between. The germline V gene encodes CDR1 DFQATT and CDR2 SNEGSKA (reference sequence). The CDR3 spells CSASWASRNEQFF. The CDR3 DNA reads as TGCAGTGCTAGTTGGGCCTCTAGGAATGAGCAGTTCTTC.

V is TRBV27 and J is TRBJ1-2; D is perhaps TRBD1 (6 bases). This CDR3 has 14 residues. Per the germline V gene, CDR1 is MNHEY and CDR2 is SMNVEV (reference sequence). The V and J ends lost 7 bases and 11 bases respectively, with 23 bases between them. CDR3: CASTSPGTLKGYTF. The CDR3, as DNA: TGTGCCAGCACCTCCCCCGGGACACTAAAGGGGTACACCTTC.

This chain connects TRBV6-1 to TRBJ2-1, with 7 bases identical to TRBD1. CDR1 MNHNS and CDR2 SASEGT come from the germline V gene. V shed 2 bases, J shed 5 bases, and the junction held 9 bases outside the gene matches. The CDR3 extends over 16 amino acids. CDR3 sequence reads: CASSERGQRRNNEQFF. CDR3 DNA sequence: TGTGCCAGCAGTGAAAGGGGACAGCGAAGAAACAATGAGCAGTTCTTC.

This clonotype was picked up many times. The chain combines TRBV6-1 with TRBJ1-1, with TRBD1 identical over 7 bases. Germline V lookup: CDR1 MNHNS, CDR2 SASEGT. The V and J ends lost 10 bases and 6 bases, in that order; junction bases with no gene match: 14. The CDR3 loop spans 14 amino acids. As DNA, the CDR3 is TGTGCCACCGAGGAGGTACAGGGGAAGGCTGAAGCTTTCTTT. Its translation is CATEEVQGKAEAFF.

In this sample, this clonotype turned up many times. The J gene is TRBJ2-7, the V gene TRBV28, with 7 positions matching TRBD1. V shed 4 bases and J 0 bases; nucleotides not matched to a gene: 12. The germline V gene has CDR1 MDHEN and CDR2 SYDVKM. The CDR3 consists of 17 residues. The chain's CDR3 is CASSSRRDRKGSYEQYF. The CDR3 DNA sequence: TGTGCCAGCAGTTCCCGCCGGGACAGAAAGGGCTCCTACGAGCAGTACTTC.

This clonotype appeared a few times. This rearrangement joins TRBV19 to TRBJ1-5, with TRBD1 as a possible D gene (6 bases). Germline V CDR1 and CDR2: LNHDA, SQIVND (reference sequence). The CDR3 sequence is 14 residues long. With 5 bases removed from V and 4 bases from J, the gap between germline ends came to 12 bases. The CDR3 DNA reads TGTGCCAGTAGTGTACAGGGCCCTAATCAGCCCCAGCATTTT. Encoded protein: CASSVQGPNQPQHF.

A remark on this clonotype: This likely reflects a read error, since a far larger clone is one base away. V usage is TRBV2 and J usage is TRBJ2-7, with D unclear. CDR3 length: 11 amino acids. Germline V gene sequence: CDR1 SNHLY, CDR2 FYNNEI. Trimming pared 4 bases from V and 5 bases from J, leaving 6 bases between. CDR3 DNA: TGTGCCAGCAGTGCAAGCAACGAGCAGTACTTC. Translation gives CASSASNEQYF.

The genes are TRBV20-1 and TRBJ1-2, with D maybe TRBD1 (6 bases). The CDR3 is 13 amino acids. Trimming removed 5 bases at V and 8 bases at J, with 18 bases between. Germline V gene data show CDR1 as DFQATT and CDR2 as SNEGSKA (reference sequence). The CDR3: CSAGRGGGQGYTF. The CDR3 region has the DNA TGCAGTGCTGGCCGGGGAGGGGGTCAAGGCTACACCTTC.

This clonotype has a handful of counts. This chain uses TRBV9 with TRBJ2-7; 7 bases align to TRBD1. Germline loops: CDR1 SGDLS, CDR2 YYNGEE. CDR3 length equals 15 residues. After removal of 4 bases from V and 1 base from J, the junction contained 8 bases not matched to a gene. Written as DNA, the CDR3 is TGTGCCAGCAGCCAGGGACAGTCAACGTCCTACGAGCAGTACTTC. Its translation is CASSQGQSTSYEQYF. The variable domain in full, completed from reference TRBV9 and TRBJ2-7, reads DSGVTQTPKHLITATGQRVTLRCSPRSGDLSVYWYQQSLDQGLQFLIQYYNGEERAKGNILERFSAQQFPDLHSELNLSSLELGDSALYFCASSQGQSTSYEQYFGPGTRLTVT.

At least ten counts were recorded for this clonotype. The chain has TRBV20-1 and TRBJ2-7, with TRBD2 matching 12 bases. The CDR3 is 15 amino acids. CDR1 and CDR2 from the germline V gene are DFQATT and SNEGSKA (reference sequence). V was clipped by 0 bases and J by 9 bases; unmatched bases: 9. The CDR3 region is CSARDPTSGRSSQYF. The CDR3 DNA is TGCAGTGCTAGAGATCCGACTAGCGGGAGAAGTTCGCAGTACTTC.

This clonotype turned up a few times. The chain is built from TRBV29-1 and TRBJ2-3; maybe TRBD1 (5 bases). The CDR3 length is 13 residues. Trimming took 8 bases from V and 0 from J, leaving 12 bases between them. CDR1 and CDR2 from the germline V gene are SQVTM and ANQGSEA. Written as DNA, the CDR3 is TGCAGCACCGACAGCTCTAGCACAGATACGCAGTATTTT. Translation: CSTDSSSTDTQYF.

A single count supports this clonotype. The chain employs TRBV7-9 and TRBJ2-6, with 7 nucleotides matching TRBD1. Germline assignment: CDR1 SEHNR and CDR2 FQNEAQ (reference sequence). CDR3 size: 14 residues. J gave up 4 bases and V 9 bases, and 6 bases lay outside the gene matches. The CDR3 here is CASDDRAGANVLTF. The CDR3 nucleotides read TGTGCCAGTGACGACAGGGCCGGGGCCAACGTCCTGACTTTC.

This clonotype has more than one count but fewer than ten. The chain couples TRBV3-1 to TRBJ1-1, with 9 bases lining up with TRBD1. CDR3 length equals 15 residues. Trimming took 1 base from V and 3 from J; bases not matched to a gene: 3. CDR1 LGHDT and CDR2 YNNKEL come from the germline V gene (reference sequence). CDR3 coding DNA: TGTGCCAGCAGCCAAGGGACAGGGGTAGACACTGAAGCTTTCTTT. It translates to CASSQGTGVDTEAFF.

This clonotype was detected many times. The J gene is TRBJ2-5, the V gene TRBV5-6; D is unclear. The CDR3 loop spans 12 amino acids. V was clipped by 4 bases and J by 5 bases, with 9 bases between them. The germline V gene has CDR1 SGHDT and CDR2 YYEEEE. CDR3 sequence: CASSRPEETQYF. CDR3 sequence (DNA): TGTGCCAGCAGCCGACCGGAGGAGACCCAGTACTTC.

In its sample, this clonotype was seen many times. The chain has TRBV12-3 or TRBV12-4 and TRBJ2-7, with D possibly matching TRBD2 (6 bases). V gave up 7 bases and J gave up 1 base, with 14 bases separating them. The CDR3 covers 14 residues. The CDR3 loop reads CASTRGRPSYEQYF. The CDR3 nucleotides read TGTGCCAGCACCCGAGGGAGGCCTTCCTACGAGCAGTACTTC.

The chain couples TRBV13 to TRBJ1-3; D might be TRBD1 (5 bases). Trimming took off 3 bases at V and 4 bases at J, with 10 bases between the two ends. The CDR3 spans 14 residues. Germline CDR1 and CDR2: PRHDT and FYEKMQ (reference sequence). The CDR3 bases are TGTGCCAGCAGCTTGAGGCAGGGAGGAAACACCATATATTTT. Residues: CASSLRQGGNTIYF.

With regard to this clonotype: A much larger clone lies one base from this, so it may be a read error. The J gene is TRBJ2-7, the V gene TRBV3-1, with a weak D call TRBD2 (6 bases). V lost 1 base, J lost 0 bases, and 13 bases lay in between. Germline loops: CDR1 LGHDT, CDR2 YNNKEL (reference sequence). The CDR3 is 16 residues long. The CDR3 DNA sequence: TGTGCCAGCAGCCAAGGAGCGGGCTACGGCTCCTACGAGCAGTACTTC. It yields the protein CASSQGAGYGSYEQYF.

J is TRBJ1-1 and V is TRBV6-2 or TRBV6-3; D perhaps matches TRBD1 (6 bases). The CDR3 has 14 residues. Germline V CDR1 and CDR2: MNHEY, SVGEGT. The V gene lost 8 bases and the J gene lost 1 base, with 14 bases spanning the gap. The CDR3 reads CASAYRERNTEAFF. The CDR3 bases are TGTGCCAGCGCATACAGGGAGCGGAACACTGAAGCTTTCTTT.

In its sample, this clonotype was seen many times. In DNA, the CDR3 is TGTGCCAGCAGTTCTAGCGGGATGGGCCTCTACAATGAGCAGTTCTTC. This gives the protein CASSSSGMGLYNEQFF. V gene TRBV12-3 or TRBV12-4 combines with J gene TRBJ2-1; 9 bases line up with TRBD2. J lost 3 bases, V lost 4 bases, and 7 bases had no gene match. The CDR3 length is 16 residues.

In this sample, this clonotype turned up many times. The chain is built from TRBV2 and TRBJ2-5; 9 bases line up with TRBD2. CDR1 is SNHLY and CDR2 is FYNNEI in the germline V gene. CDR3 length equals 14 residues. The J segment lost 5 bases and the V segment lost 1 base, leaving 2 bases of the junction unmatched. CDR3 residues: CASSEGRGGETQYF. The DNA of the CDR3 is TGTGCCAGCAGTGAAGGGCGGGGGGGGGAGACCCAGTACTTC.

The CDR3: CAISELRGAGTGELFF. The CDR3 nucleotides read TGTGCCATCAGTGAGTTAAGGGGAGCGGGCACCGGGGAGCTGTTTTTT. The chain is built from TRBV10-3 and TRBJ2-2, with a weak D call TRBD2 (6 bases). The ends were cut back, 1 base at V and 4 bases at J, with 13 bases in the middle. Germline loops: CDR1 ENHRY, CDR2 SYGVKD. The CDR3 covers 16 residues.

The chain links TRBV20-1 to TRBJ2-7; 7 bases are a match to TRBD2. The germline CDR1 and CDR2 sequences are DFQATT and SNEGSKA (reference sequence). Trimming removed 1 base from V and 5 bases from J; junction bases left unmatched: 8. The CDR3 has 14 residues. Here the CDR3 reads CSARGVAGKNEQYF. The CDR3 nucleotides are TGCAGTGCTAGAGGCGTAGCGGGCAAGAACGAGCAGTACTTC.

The chain is built from TRBV5-6 and TRBJ2-3, with 7 nucleotides matching TRBD2. The CDR3 sequence is 19 residues long. V lost 5 bases to trimming and J lost 2 bases; unmatched junction nucleotides: 20. Germline V CDR1 and CDR2: SGHDT, YYEEEE. The CDR3 sequence is CASRTTRLGGGSDTDTQYF. The DNA for the CDR3 is TGTGCCAGCAGAACGACCCGACTTGGAGGCGGGAGTGACACAGATACGCAGTATTTT.

This clonotype appeared many times. The genes are TRBV30 and TRBJ1-1; no clear D gene. From germline, CDR1 is GTSNPN and CDR2 SVGIG (reference sequence). Trimming took 1 base from V and 1 from J, leaving 7 bases between them. The CDR3 totals 13 residues. Here the CDR3 reads CAWSGRKNTEAFF. In DNA form, the CDR3 reads TGTGCCTGGAGTGGGAGGAAGAACACTGAAGCTTTCTTT.